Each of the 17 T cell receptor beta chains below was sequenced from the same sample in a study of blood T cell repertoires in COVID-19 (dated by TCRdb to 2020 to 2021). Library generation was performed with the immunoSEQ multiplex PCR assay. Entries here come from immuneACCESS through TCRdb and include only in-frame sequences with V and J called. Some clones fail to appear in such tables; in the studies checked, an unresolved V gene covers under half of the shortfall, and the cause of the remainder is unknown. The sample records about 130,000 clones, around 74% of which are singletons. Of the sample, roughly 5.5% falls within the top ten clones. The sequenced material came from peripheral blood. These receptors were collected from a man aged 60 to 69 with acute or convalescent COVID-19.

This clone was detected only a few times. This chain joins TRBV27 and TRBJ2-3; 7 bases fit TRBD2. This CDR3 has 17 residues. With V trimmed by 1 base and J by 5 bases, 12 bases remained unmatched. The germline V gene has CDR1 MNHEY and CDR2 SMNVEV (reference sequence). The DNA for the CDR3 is TGTGCCAGCAGTTTATACCCTGGGGGAGGGCCTAAAGATACGCAGTATTTT. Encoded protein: CASSLYPGGGPKDTQYF.

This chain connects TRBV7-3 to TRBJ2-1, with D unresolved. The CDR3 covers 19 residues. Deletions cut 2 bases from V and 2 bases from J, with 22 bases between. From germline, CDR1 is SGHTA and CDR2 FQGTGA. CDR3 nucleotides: TGTGCCAGCAGCTTAGTGCGCATGAAAACAGTTCTCCCCTACAATGAGCAGTTCTTC. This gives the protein CASSLVRMKTVLPYNEQFF.

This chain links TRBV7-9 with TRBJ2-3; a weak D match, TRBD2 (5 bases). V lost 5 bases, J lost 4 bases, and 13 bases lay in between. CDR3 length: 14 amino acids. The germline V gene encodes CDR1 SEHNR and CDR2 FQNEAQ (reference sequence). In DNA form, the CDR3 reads TGTGCCAGCAGCCAGGCGGACTCACCAGATACGCAGTATTTT. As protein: CASSQADSPDTQYF.

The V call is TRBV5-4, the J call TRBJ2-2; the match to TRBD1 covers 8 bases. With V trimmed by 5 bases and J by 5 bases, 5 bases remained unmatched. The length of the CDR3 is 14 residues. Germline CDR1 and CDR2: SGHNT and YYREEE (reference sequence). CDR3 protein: CASSDDRGTGELFF. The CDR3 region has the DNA TGTGCCAGCAGTGATGACAGGGGTACCGGGGAGCTGTTTTTT.

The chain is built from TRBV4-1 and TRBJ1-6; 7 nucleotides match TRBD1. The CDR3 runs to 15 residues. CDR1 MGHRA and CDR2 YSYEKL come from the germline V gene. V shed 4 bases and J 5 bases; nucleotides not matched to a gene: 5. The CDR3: CASSLRGRDNSPLHF. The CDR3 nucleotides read TGCGCCAGCAGCCTAAGGGGGCGAGATAATTCACCCCTCCACTTT.

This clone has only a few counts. DNA for the CDR3: TGTGCCTGGAGACAGGGGACAAGCGGACTGTTTTTT. Amino acid sequence: CAWRQGTSGLFF. This chain links TRBV30 with TRBJ1-4; 7 positions agree with TRBD1. Germline V lookup: CDR1 GTSNPN, CDR2 SVGIG (reference sequence). The junction had 8 bases not matched to a gene; V was cut back by 3 bases and J by 13 bases. This CDR3 has 12 residues. Variable domain in full (rest from reference TRBV30 and TRBJ1-4): SQTIHQWPATLVQPVGSPLSLECTVEGTSNPNLYWYRQAAGRGLQLLFYSVGIGQISSEVPQNLSASRPQDRQFILSSKKLLLSDSGFYLCAWRQGTSGLFFGSGTQLSVL.

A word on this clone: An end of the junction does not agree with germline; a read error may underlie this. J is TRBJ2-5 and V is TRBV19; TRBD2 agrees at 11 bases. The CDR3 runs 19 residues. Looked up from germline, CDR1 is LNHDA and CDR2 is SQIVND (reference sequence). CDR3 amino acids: CACSIRNPVSGRARETQYF. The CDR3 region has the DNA TGTGCCTGTAGTATCCGGAATCCCGTTAGCGGGAGGGCCCGAGAGACCCAGTACTTC. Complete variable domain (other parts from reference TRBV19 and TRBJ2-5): DGGITQSPKYLFRKEGQNVTLSCEQNLNHDAMYWYRQDPGQGLRLIYYSQIVNDFQKGDIAEGYSVSREKKESFPLTVTSAQKNPTAFYLCACSIRNPVSGRARETQYFGPGTRLLVL.

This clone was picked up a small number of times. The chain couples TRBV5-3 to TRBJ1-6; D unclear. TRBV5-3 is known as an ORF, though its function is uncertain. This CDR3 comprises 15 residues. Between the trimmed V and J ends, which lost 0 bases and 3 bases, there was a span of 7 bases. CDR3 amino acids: CARSLGENYNSPLHF. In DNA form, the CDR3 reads TGTGCCAGAAGCTTGGGAGAGAACTATAATTCACCCCTCCACTTT.

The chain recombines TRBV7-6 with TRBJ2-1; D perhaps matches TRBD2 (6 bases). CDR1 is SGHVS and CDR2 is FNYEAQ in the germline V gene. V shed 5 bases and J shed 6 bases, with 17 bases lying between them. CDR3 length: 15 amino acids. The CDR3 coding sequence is TGTGCCAGCAGCCAAAGCGACGGGGGATTCAATGAGCAGTTCTTC. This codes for CASSQSDGGFNEQFF.

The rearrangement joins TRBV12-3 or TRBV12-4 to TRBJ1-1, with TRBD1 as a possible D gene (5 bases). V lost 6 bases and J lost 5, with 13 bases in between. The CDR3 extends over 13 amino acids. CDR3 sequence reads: CASSLSGGTEAFF. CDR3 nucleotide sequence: TGTGCCAGCAGCCTTTCGGGGGGGACTGAAGCTTTCTTT.

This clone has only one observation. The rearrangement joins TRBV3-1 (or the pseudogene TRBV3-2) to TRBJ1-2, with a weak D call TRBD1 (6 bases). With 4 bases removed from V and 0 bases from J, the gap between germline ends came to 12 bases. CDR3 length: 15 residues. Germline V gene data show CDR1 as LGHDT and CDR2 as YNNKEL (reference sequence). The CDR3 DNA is TGTGCCAGCAGCCGAAAGCAGGGGACTAACTATGGCTACACCTTC. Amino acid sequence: CASSRKQGTNYGYTF.

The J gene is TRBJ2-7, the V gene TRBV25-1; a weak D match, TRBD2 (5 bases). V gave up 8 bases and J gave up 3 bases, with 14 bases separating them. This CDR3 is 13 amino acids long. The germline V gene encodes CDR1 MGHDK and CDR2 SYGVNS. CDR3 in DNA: TGTGCCAGCGGGGATAGCGACGACTACGAGCAGTACTTC. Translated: CASGDSDDYEQYF.

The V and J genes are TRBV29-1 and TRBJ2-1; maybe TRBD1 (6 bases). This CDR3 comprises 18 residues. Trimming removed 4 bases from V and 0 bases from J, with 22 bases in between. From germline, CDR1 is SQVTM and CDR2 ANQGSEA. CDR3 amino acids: CSVGQGRVTAGSYNEQFF. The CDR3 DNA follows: TGCAGCGTTGGGCAGGGGAGAGTAACAGCTGGCTCCTACAATGAGCAGTTCTTC.

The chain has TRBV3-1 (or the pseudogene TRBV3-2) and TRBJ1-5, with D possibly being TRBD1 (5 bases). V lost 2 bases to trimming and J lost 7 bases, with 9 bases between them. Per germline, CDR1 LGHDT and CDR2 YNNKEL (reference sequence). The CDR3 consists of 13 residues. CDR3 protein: CASSQSRGQPQHF. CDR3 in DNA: TGTGCCAGCAGCCAATCCCGGGGGCAGCCCCAGCATTTT.

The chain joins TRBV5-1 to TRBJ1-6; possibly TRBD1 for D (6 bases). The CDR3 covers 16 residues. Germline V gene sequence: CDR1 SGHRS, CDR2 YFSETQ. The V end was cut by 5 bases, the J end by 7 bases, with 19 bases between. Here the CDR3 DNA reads TGCGCCAGCAGGAGCCAAGCCGGACAGATAAATTCACCCCTCCACTTT. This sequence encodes CASRSQAGQINSPLHF.

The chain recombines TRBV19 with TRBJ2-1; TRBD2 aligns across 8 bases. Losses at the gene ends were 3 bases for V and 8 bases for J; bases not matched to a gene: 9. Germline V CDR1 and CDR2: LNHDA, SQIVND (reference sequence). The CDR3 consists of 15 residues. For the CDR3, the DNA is TGTGCCAGTAGTATCGGGGGGGCAGTTTGGGATGAGCAGTTCTTC. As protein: CASSIGGAVWDEQFF.

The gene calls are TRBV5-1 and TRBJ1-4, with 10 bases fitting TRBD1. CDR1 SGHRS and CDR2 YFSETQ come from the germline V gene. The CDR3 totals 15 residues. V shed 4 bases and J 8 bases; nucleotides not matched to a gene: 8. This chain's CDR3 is CASSINRDRGEKLFF. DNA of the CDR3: TGCGCCAGCAGCATCAACCGGGACAGGGGCGAAAAACTGTTTTTT.